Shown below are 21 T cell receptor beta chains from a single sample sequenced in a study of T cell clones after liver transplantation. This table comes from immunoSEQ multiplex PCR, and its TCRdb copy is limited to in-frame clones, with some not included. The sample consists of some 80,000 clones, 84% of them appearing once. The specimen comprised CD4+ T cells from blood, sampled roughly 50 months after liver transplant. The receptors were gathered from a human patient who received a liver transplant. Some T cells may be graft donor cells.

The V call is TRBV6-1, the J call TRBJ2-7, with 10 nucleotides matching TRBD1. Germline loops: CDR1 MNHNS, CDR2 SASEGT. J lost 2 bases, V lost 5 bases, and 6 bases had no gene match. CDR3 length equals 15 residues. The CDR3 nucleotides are TGTGCCAGCAGTAGCCGGGACAGGGGAGCCTACGAGCAGTACTTC. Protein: CASSSRDRGAYEQYF.

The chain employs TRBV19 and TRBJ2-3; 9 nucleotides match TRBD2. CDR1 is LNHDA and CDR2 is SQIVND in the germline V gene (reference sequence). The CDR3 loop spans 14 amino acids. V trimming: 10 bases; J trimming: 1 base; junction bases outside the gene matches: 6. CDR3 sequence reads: CAIASGTGTDTQYF. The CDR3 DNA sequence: TGTGCCATCGCTAGCGGGACCGGCACAGATACGCAGTATTTT.

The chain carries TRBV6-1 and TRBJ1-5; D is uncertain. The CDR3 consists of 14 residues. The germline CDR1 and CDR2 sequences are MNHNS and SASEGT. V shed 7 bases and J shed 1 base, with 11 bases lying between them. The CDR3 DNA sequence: TGTGCCAGCAACAGTGTCGGCAGCAATCAGCCCCAGCATTTT. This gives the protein CASNSVGSNQPQHF.

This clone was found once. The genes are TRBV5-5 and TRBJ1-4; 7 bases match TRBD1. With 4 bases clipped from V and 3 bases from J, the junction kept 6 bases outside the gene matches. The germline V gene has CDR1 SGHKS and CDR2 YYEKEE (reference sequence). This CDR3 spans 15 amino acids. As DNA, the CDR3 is TGTGCCAGCAGCCCCCGGGACAGCTCTAATGAAAAACTGTTTTTT. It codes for CASSPRDSSNEKLFF. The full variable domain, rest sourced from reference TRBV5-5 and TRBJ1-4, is DAGVTQSPTHLIKTRGQQVTLRCSPISGHKSVSWYQQVLGQGPQFIFQYYEKEERGRGNFPDRFSARQFPNYSSELNVNALLLGDSALYLCASSPRDSSNEKLFFGSGTQLSVL.

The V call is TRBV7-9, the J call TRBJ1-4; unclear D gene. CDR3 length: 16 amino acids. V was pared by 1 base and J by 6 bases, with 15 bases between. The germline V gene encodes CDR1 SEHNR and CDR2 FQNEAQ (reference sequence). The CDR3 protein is CASSLGLKGSDEKLFF. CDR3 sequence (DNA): TGTGCCAGCAGCTTAGGCCTTAAGGGATCGGATGAAAAACTGTTTTTT. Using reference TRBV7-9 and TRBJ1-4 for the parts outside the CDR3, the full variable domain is DTGVSQNPRHKITKRGQNVTFRCDPISEHNRLYWYRQTLGQGPEFLTYFQNEAQLEKSRLLSDRFSAERPKGSFSTLEIQRTEQGDSAMYLCASSLGLKGSDEKLFFGSGTQLSVL.

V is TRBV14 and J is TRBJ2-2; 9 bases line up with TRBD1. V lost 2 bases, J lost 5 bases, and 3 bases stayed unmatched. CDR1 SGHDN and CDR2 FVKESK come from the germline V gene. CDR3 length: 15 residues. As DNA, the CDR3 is TGTGCCAGCAGCCAAACCGGGACAGGGACCGGGGAGCTGTTTTTT. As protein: CASSQTGTGTGELFF.

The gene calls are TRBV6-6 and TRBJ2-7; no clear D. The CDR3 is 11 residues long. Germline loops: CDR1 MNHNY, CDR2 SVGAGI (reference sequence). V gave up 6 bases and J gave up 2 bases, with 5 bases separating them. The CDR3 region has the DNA TGTGCCAGCAGCCGAGCCTACGAGCAGTACTTC. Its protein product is CASSRAYEQYF.

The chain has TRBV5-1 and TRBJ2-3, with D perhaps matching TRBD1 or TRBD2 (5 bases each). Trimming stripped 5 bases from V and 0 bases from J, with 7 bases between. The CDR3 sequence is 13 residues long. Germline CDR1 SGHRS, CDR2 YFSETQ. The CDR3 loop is CASRGVSTDTQYF. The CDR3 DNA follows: TGCGCCAGCAGGGGGGTAAGCACAGATACGCAGTATTTT.

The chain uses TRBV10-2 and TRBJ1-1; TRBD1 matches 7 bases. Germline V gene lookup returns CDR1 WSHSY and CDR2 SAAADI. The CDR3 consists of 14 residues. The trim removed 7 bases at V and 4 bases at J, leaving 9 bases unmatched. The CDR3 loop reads CASNLRGPSTEAFF. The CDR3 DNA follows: TGCGCCAGCAATCTAAGGGGGCCGAGCACTGAAGCTTTCTTT.

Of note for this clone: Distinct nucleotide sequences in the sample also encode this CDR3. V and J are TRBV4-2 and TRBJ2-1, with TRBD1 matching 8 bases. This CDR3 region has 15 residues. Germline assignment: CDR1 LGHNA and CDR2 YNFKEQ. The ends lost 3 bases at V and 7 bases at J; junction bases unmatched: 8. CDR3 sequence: CASSQPGQGSNEQFF. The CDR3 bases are TGTGCCAGCAGCCAGCCCGGACAGGGTTCGAATGAGCAGTTCTTC.

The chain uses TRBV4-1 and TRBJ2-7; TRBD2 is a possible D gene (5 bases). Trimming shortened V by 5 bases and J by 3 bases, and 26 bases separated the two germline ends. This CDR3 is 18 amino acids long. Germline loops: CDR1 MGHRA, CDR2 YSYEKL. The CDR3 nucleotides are TGCGCCAGCAGCTTCCGGGAATGGACCCACTCGGAGAGCTACGAGCAGTACTTC. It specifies CASSFREWTHSESYEQYF.

The CDR3 DNA is TGTGCCAGCAAGGGGGGGTTCCCGGGCGGCACTGAAGCTTTCTTT. Translated, it gives CASKGGFPGGTEAFF. The chain uses TRBV6-6 and TRBJ1-1, with TRBD1 as a possible D gene (6 bases). V was cut by 7 bases and J by 4 bases, with 19 bases left in between. The CDR3 extends over 15 amino acids. The germline gives CDR1 MNHNY, CDR2 SVGAGI (reference sequence).

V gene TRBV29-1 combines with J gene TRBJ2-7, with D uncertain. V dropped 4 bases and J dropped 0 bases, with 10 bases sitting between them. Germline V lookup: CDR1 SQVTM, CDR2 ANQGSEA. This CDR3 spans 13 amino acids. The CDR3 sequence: CSVGITASYEQYF. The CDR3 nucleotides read TGCAGCGTTGGTATCACAGCCTCCTACGAGCAGTACTTC.

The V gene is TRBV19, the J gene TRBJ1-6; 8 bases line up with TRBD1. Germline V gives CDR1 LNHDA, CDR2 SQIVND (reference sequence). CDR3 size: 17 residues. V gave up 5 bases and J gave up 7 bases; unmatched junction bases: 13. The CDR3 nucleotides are TGTGCCAGTAGTCCTCTCGGGGGGACAGGCAACAATTCACCCCTCCACTTT. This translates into CASSPLGGTGNNSPLHF.

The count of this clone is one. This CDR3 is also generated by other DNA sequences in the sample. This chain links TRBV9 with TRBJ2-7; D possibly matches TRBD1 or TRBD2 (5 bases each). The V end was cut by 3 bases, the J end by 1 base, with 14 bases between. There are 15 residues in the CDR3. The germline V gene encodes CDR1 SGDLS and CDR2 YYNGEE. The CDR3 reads CASSASGTSSYEQYF. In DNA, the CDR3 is TGTGCCAGCAGCGCTTCCGGGACGTCGTCCTACGAGCAGTACTTC. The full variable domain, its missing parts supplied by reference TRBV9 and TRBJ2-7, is DSGVTQTPKHLITATGQRVTLRCSPRSGDLSVYWYQQSLDQGLQFLIQYYNGEERAKGNILERFSAQQFPDLHSELNLSSLELGDSALYFCASSASGTSSYEQYFGPGTRLTVT.

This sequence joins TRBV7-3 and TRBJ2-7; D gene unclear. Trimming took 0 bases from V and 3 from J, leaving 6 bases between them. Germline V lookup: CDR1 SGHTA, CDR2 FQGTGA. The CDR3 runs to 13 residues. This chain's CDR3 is CASSLTWGYEQYF. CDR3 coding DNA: TGTGCCAGCAGCTTAACCTGGGGCTACGAGCAGTACTTC.

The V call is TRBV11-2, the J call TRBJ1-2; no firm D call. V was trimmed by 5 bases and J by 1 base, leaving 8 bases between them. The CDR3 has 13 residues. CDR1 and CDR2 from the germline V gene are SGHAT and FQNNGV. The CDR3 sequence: CASSRGVNYGYTF. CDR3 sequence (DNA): TGTGCCAGCAGCCGGGGTGTTAACTATGGCTACACCTTC.

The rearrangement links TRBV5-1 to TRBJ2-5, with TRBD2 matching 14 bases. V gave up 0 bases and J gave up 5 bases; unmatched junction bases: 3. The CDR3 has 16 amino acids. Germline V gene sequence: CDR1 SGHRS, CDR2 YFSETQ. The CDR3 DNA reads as TGCGCCAGCAGCTTGGCGGGGACTAGCGGGGGCGAGACCCAGTACTTC. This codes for CASSLAGTSGGETQYF.

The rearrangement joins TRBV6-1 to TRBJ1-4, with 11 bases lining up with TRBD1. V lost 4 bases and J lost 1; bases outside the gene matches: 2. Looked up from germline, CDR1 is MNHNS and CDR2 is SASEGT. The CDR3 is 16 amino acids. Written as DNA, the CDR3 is TGTGCCAGCAGTGGGACAGGGGGCAGAACTAATGAAAAACTGTTTTTT. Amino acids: CASSGTGGRTNEKLFF.

The CDR3 loop reads CASSLAMNTEAFF. For the CDR3, the DNA is TGTGCCAGCAGCTTAGCAATGAACACTGAAGCTTTCTTT. The chain uses TRBV7-2 and TRBJ1-1; D ambiguous. Per the germline V gene, CDR1 is SGHTA and CDR2 is FQGNSA. Between the trimmed V and J ends, which lost 0 bases and 0 bases, there was a span of 2 bases. CDR3 length equals 13 residues.

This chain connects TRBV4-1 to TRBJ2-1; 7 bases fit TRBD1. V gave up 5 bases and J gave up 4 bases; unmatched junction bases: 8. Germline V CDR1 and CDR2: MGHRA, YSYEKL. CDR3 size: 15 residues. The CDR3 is CASSELTGFYNEQFF. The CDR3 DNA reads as TGCGCCAGCAGCGAGTTGACAGGGTTTTACAATGAGCAGTTCTTC.